This is a list of T cell receptor beta chains from one sample in a study of shared clonotypes between healthy human individuals. Method: immunoSEQ multiplex PCR; TCRdb's copy keeps in-frame clones and lacks some. This sample has 2.3 million or so clones, with more than 80% found just once. Specimen: naive CD4+ T cells from PBMCs. Source of these receptors: a young man in good health. Some clones in this sample may be carry-over from other donors' samples. The CDR3 runs from the conserved cysteine through the conserved F or W. The D gene is left open where the match is weak. The size of a clone is reported for some rows only, either as once, few or many, or as a class for expanded clones.

TRBV23-1,TRBD2,.,TRBJ2-7,TGCGCCAGCAGTCAATCGGGGATAGCGGGAGAGATATCCTACGAGCAGTACTTC,CASSQSGIAGEISYEQYF
TRBV28,TRBD2,.,TRBJ2-3,TGTGCCAGCAGTGCGCGACTAGCGGGAACAAGCGGAGATACGCAGTATTTT,CASSARLAGTSGDTQYF
TRBV28,TRBD1,.,TRBJ1-5,TGTGCCAGCAGTTCCCCGACAGGGGCCAGAAGAGATAGCAATCAGCCCCAGCATTTT,CASSSPTGARRDSNQPQHF
TRBV5-1,.,.,TRBJ2-7,TGCGCCAGCAGCTTGGGGACACTACCCCCCTACGAGCAGTACTTC,CASSLGTLPPYEQYF
TRBV2,.,.,TRBJ1-2,TGTGCCAGCAGTGGACAGATCAGCTATGGCTACACCTTC,CASSGQISYGYTF
TRBV4-3,TRBD1,.,TRBJ1-2,TGCGCCAGCAGCCAAGATCTGGGCAGGGGGCGCGATGGCTACACCTTC,CASSQDLGRGRDGYTF
TRBV2,TRBD2,.,TRBJ2-3,TGTGCCAGCAGTGAGGGCGGGGGAGGAGCAGATACGCAGTATTTT,CASSEGGGGADTQYF
TRBV4-2,TRBD2,.,TRBJ2-7,TGTGCCAGCAGCCGCGAGGGGGCTAGCGGGAGATACGAGCAGTACTTC,CASSREGASGRYEQYF
TRBV18,.,.,TRBJ2-7,TGTGCCAGCTCCCCCCCCTCGGGAAGGGGATACGAGCAGTACTTC,CASSPPSGRGYEQYF
TRBV28,.,.,TRBJ1-2,TGTGCCAGCAGGATGGGGGGAAGTTATGGCTACACCTTC,CASRMGGSYGYTF
TRBV5-1,.,.,TRBJ2-3,TGCGCCAGCAGCTCGCAACTCAGCACAGATACGCAGTATTTT,CASSSQLSTDTQYF
TRBV28,TRBD1,.,TRBJ2-7,TGTGCCAGCAGTTCAACCGGGACAGGGACCCACGAGCAGTACTTC,CASSSTGTGTHEQYF
TRBV7-2,TRBD1,.,TRBJ2-7,TGTGCCAGCAGCTTTGTCAGGGACAGGGGTTACGAGCAGTACTTC,CASSFVRDRGYEQYF
TRBV6-6,TRBD1,.,TRBJ2-1,TGTGCCAGCAGTTTCCGGGACAGAGACAATGAGCAGTTCTTC,CASSFRDRDNEQFF
TRBV5-1,.,.,TRBJ2-5,TGCGCCAGCAGCCCACCTCTCGGTATCGGAGAGACCCAGTACTTC,CASSPPLGIGETQYF
TRBV5-1,TRBD1,.,TRBJ1-2,TGCGCCAGCAGCTTGGTAGCAGGGGGCTCATCTGACTACACCTTC,CASSLVAGGSSDYTF
TRBV11-2,.,.,TRBJ2-3,TGTGCCAGCAGCCCTAGGGTCCGGGCAGATACGCAGTATTTT,CASSPRVRADTQYF
TRBV28,.,.,TRBJ1-2,TGTGCCAGCAGTTTACGCGATTATGGCTACACCTTC,CASSLRDYGYTF
TRBV7-9,TRBD1,.,TRBJ2-2,TGTGCCAGCAGCCTCCAGACAGGGCCCTCGAACACCGGGGAGCTGTTTTTT,CASSLQTGPSNTGELFF
TRBV5-4,TRBD2,.,TRBJ2-7,TGTGCCACCCGCGTAGGGAGGGCGGAGTGGGGTGAGCAGTACTTC,CATRVGRAEWGEQYF
TRBV19,TRBD1,.,TRBJ1-2,TGTGCCAGTAGTATTCGGGACAGGGGAAGTTATGGCTACACCTTC,CASSIRDRGSYGYTF
TRBV6-6,.,.,TRBJ1-1,TGTGCCAGCAGTCCCCCTGGGAGGGCCGAAACTGAAGCTTTCTTT,CASSPPGRAETEAFF
TRBV7-3,TRBD1,.,TRBJ2-5,TGTGCCAGCAGCCCCGGACAGGGCGGGGAGACCCAGTACTTC,CASSPGQGGETQYF
TRBV6-5,.,once,TRBJ2-5,TGTGCCAGCAGTTACAGCCTTCAAGAGACCCAGTACTTC,CASSYSLQETQYF
TRBV19,TRBD1,.,TRBJ1-5,TGTGCCAGTAGTATAGGGGGACAGGGCCGCAATCAGCCCCAGCATTTT,CASSIGGQGRNQPQHF
TRBV5-5,.,.,TRBJ2-1,TGTGCCAGCAGCCCGTACACCTCCTCCTACAATGAGCAGTTCTTC,CASSPYTSSYNEQFF
TRBV6-1,TRBD1,.,TRBJ1-3,TGTGCCAGCAGCGAGGGGGCCCTTGGAAACACCATATATTTT,CASSEGALGNTIYF
TRBV5-1,.,.,TRBJ2-1,TGCGCCAGCAGCTTGCTAGCGATCTCAGTTTCCTACAATGAGCAGTTCTTC,CASSLLAISVSYNEQFF
TRBV5-6,.,.,TRBJ2-3,TGTGCCAGCAGCTTGGCAAGTCAACTAAGCACAGATACGCAGTATTTT,CASSLASQLSTDTQYF
TRBV27,.,once,TRBJ2-2,TGTGCCAGCAGTTTAAAATGGGTGGAGGCGCAAAACACCGGGGAGCTGTTTTTT,CASSLKWVEAQNTGELFF
TRBV5-1,.,.,TRBJ2-5,TGCGCCAGCAGCTGGACAGTTACCCAAGAGACCCAGTACTTC,CASSWTVTQETQYF
TRBV11-2,TRBD1,once,TRBJ2-3,TGTGCCAGCAGCTCACCTACAGGGGGCGCAGATACGCAGTATTTT,CASSSPTGGADTQYF
TRBV28,.,.,TRBJ1-2,TGTGCCAGCATTATTTCCGGGACAAACTATGGCTACACCTTC,CASIISGTNYGYTF
TRBV28,.,once,TRBJ2-3,TGTGCCAGCAGCTCGACAGATACGCAGTATTTT,CASSSTDTQYF
TRBV4-2,TRBD2,once,TRBJ2-1,TGTGCCAGCAGCCACCACGTAGCGGGGGACTACAATGAGCAGTTCTTC,CASSHHVAGDYNEQFF
TRBV12-5,.,.,TRBJ2-1,TGTGCTAGTGGTTTGGTAGTTGGAGGCCCTAGCTCCTACAATGAGCAGTTCTTC,CASGLVVGGPSSYNEQFF
TRBV30,TRBD2,.,TRBJ2-7,TGTGCCTGGAGTGTGAGCGGGATGCTCTACGAGCAGTACTTC,CAWSVSGMLYEQYF
TRBV7-3,TRBD2,once,TRBJ2-1,TGTGCCAGCAGCCGACTAGCGGGAGCCTACAATGAGCAGTTCTTC,CASSRLAGAYNEQFF
TRBV15,TRBD1,.,TRBJ2-2,TGTGCCACCAGCAGGAGGGGGAAAGGGACAGTGAACACCGGGGAGCTGTTTTTT,CATSRRGKGTVNTGELFF
TRBV28,.,.,TRBJ2-7,TGTGCCAGCAGTTTAGGGCGGGGGCGCGTGTTATACGAGCAGTACTTC,CASSLGRGRVLYEQYF
TRBV7-2,.,.,TRBJ2-3,TGTGCCAGCAGCCTCAGCTGGGCAACAGATACGCAGTATTTT,CASSLSWATDTQYF
TRBV6-6,TRBD2,.,TRBJ2-2,TGTGCCAGCAGTATGTCTAGCGGGAGAAGAACCGGGGAGCTGTTTTTT,CASSMSSGRRTGELFF
TRBV5-1,.,.,TRBJ2-1,TGCGCCAGCAGCCCTCCGGGACCGAGGGCCCACGAGCAGTTCTTC,CASSPPGPRAHEQFF
TRBV6-4,.,once,TRBJ1-4,TGTGCCAGCAGTGACCTACCGGGGGCTAATGAAAAACTGTTTTTT,CASSDLPGANEKLFF
TRBV27,.,.,TRBJ2-2,TGTGCCAGCAGTTTTCTGTTTCGCGGCACCGGGGAGCTGTTTTTT,CASSFLFRGTGELFF